Listed below are T cell receptor beta chains from one sample, sequenced in a study of CD8 T cells in Susac syndrome. TCRdb fed the immunoSEQ multiplex PCR reads into MiXCR, producing one record per CDR3 protein. The sample contains about 200,000 distinct CDR3 sequences, 95% of which appear only once. Sequencing was performed on CD4+ T cells from PBMCs. The source of these receptors is a human donor in good health. Both conserved end residues are part of each CDR3. D genes are given only for firm matches. Expanded clones get a size class; other rows say once, few or many, or leave the size out.

TRBV12-5	TRBJ2-5	NA	NA	TGTGCTAGTGGGACCCTGGGGACCCAGTACTTC	CASGTLGTQYF
TRBV3-1	TRBJ1-2	NA	NA	TGTGCCAGCAGCCAAGGGGGCCACGGCTACACCTTC	CASSQGGHGYTF
TRBV2	TRBJ1-5	NA	NA	TGTGCCAGCAGTGGTAGCCTCCAGCCCCAGCATTTT	CASSGSLQPQHF
TRBV7-9	TRBJ1-5	NA	NA	TGTGCCAGCAGCTACACGGGGATACAGAATCAGCCCCAGCATTTT	CASSYTGIQNQPQHF
TRBV7-9	TRBJ2-6	NA	NA	TGTGCCAGCAGCTTCGCAGGTTCTGGGGCCAACGTCCTGACTTTC	CASSFAGSGANVLTF
TRBV10-3	TRBJ1-2	NA	TRBD1	TGTGCCATCAGTGGGGCAGGGGGCTATGGCTACACCTTC	CAISGAGGYGYTF
TRBV5-6	TRBJ1-2	NA	NA	TGTGCCAGCAGCTTGGGAGGGCGGATCGGCTATGGCTACACCTTC	CASSLGGRIGYGYTF
TRBV6-2/TRBV6-3	TRBJ1-5	NA	NA	TGTGCCAGCAGCTTTGGAGGGGGGCCTCAGCCCCAGCATTTT	CASSFGGGPQPQHF
TRBV18	TRBJ2-5	NA	TRBD2	TGTGCCAGCTCACCACCGGCTAGCGGGCAGGAGACCCAGTACTTC	CASSPPASGQETQYF
TRBV11-2	TRBJ2-1	NA	TRBD1	TGTGCCAGCAGAGCCGGCACAGGGGGTTACAATGAGCAGTTCTTC	CASRAGTGGYNEQFF
TRBV3-1	TRBJ1-1	NA	NA	TGTGCCAGCAGCCATTTGACAGCTGAAGCTTTCTTT	CASSHLTAEAFF
TRBV20-1	TRBJ2-5	NA	TRBD2	TGCAGTGCTAGAGATGCCCTAGCGGGGGGCCCGGAGACCCAGTACTTC	CSARDALAGGPETQYF
TRBV5-1	TRBJ2-7	once	NA	TGCGCCAGCAGCTTGTCGGCAGGGAACTACGAGCAGTACTTC	CASSLSAGNYEQYF
TRBV15	TRBJ2-5	NA	NA	TGTGCCACCAGCAGAGGAGTATTAGGACTACAAGAGACCCAGTACTTC	CATSRGVLGLQETQYF
TRBV9	TRBJ2-5	NA	NA	TGTGCCAGCAGCGTAGATGTGACTTCCGAGACCCAGTACTTC	CASSVDVTSETQYF
TRBV29-1	TRBJ1-5	NA	NA	TGCAGCGTTGGGTCAGGGGATCAGCCCCAGCATTTT	CSVGSGDQPQHF
TRBV24-1	TRBJ2-4	once	NA	TGTGCCACCAGTCAAACAGAAAACATTCAGTACTTC	CATSQTENIQYF